This TCR beta chain is from a study of blood T cell repertoires in COVID-19. Study summary: PBMCs, B-cell-depleted T cells, or T cells were the source of the cDNA or gDNA that made up the material.

This clone came up once. At the DNA level, this CDR3 is encoded by other sequences in the same sample as well. The CDR3 is 15 amino acids. Unmatched junction bases numbered 5, after V lost 1 base and J lost 4 bases. The germline V gene has CDR1 LGHNA and CDR2 YNFKEQ. Authors' methods: Counts of nucleated cells, estimated from reference gene primer amplification, were obtained. The data were produced by immunoSEQ multiplex PCR, yet TCRdb's version contains in-frame clones alone and is incomplete. The V and J calls and clone size are taken from that table; D and trimming were inferred from the DNA. The repertoire includes roughly 200,000 clones, approximately 87% of them detected once, and roughly 18% sits in the top ten.

This TCR came from a person aged 65 to 85 with COVID-19, enrolled during active disease. This chain connects TRBV4-2 to TRBJ2-3; 7 positions agree with TRBD2. The source material was peripheral blood. The CDR3 sequence is CASSQGGGEADTQYF. CDR3 nucleotide sequence: TGTGCCAGCAGCCAAGGTGGGGGGGAGGCAGATACGCAGTATTTT.